One sample yielded the 29 T cell receptor beta chains listed below, sequenced in a study of CD4 T cells in relation to SARS-CoV-2 and coronaviruses. Clones were sequenced by immunoSEQ multiplex PCR, and TCRdb holds only the in-frame ones, with some missing. In the table there are about 18,000 clones, roughly 80% of which are singletons. The unexposed donors gave CD4+ T cells in about 2011-2018, prior to COVID-19. After ten to eleven days of culture, CD4+ T cells were isolated. What these receptors recognize is not known. The sequencing sample was made of CD4+ T cells from PBMCs, cultured in vitro. All receptors derive from a human donor in good health.

This clone was detected only once. The rearrangement joins TRBV5-1 to TRBJ1-1, with 9 bases identical to TRBD1. The CDR3 contains 15 residues. V lost 2 bases and J lost 2; bases outside the gene matches: 4. Per the germline V gene, CDR1 is SGHRS and CDR2 is YFSETQ. The CDR3 sequence is CASSLTTGGNTEAFF. In DNA, the CDR3 is TGCGCCAGCAGCTTAACAACAGGGGGCAACACTGAAGCTTTCTTT.

This clone was recorded only once. This chain uses TRBV3-1 (or the pseudogene TRBV3-2) with TRBJ2-7, with TRBD2 identical over 11 bases. CDR3 size: 16 residues. The V and J ends lost 1 base and 0 bases, in that order; junction bases with no gene match: 2. The V gene's germline CDR1 is LGHDT and CDR2 YNNKEL (reference sequence). The CDR3 bases are TGTGCCAGCAGCCAAGCCGGGACTAGCGGCTCCTACGAGCAGTACTTC. This gives the protein CASSQAGTSGSYEQYF.

The chain is built from TRBV7-2 and TRBJ2-7, with 7 bases matching TRBD2. The germline CDR1 and CDR2 sequences are SGHTA and FQGNSA. The CDR3 totals 13 residues. V dropped 5 bases and J dropped 2; count of bases not matched to a gene: 3. The chain's CDR3 is CASSPSGPYEQYF. The CDR3 DNA reads as TGTGCCAGCAGCCCTAGCGGCCCCTACGAGCAGTACTTC.

The sample holds a few counts of this clone. The chain links TRBV5-1 to TRBJ2-1, with TRBD1 identical over 7 bases. V shed 3 bases, J shed 3 bases, and the junction held 6 bases outside the gene matches. The CDR3 consists of 15 residues. Looked up from germline, CDR1 is SGHRS and CDR2 is YFSETQ. CDR3 amino acids: CASSSETGLYNEQFF. The CDR3 DNA follows: TGCGCCAGCAGCTCGGAGACAGGGCTCTACAATGAGCAGTTCTTC.

The chain joins TRBV18 to TRBJ1-2; D remains unclear. The V end lost 3 bases, the J end lost 4 bases, and 15 bases lay between the germline ends. The CDR3 extends over 15 amino acids. Germline V gene data show CDR1 as KGHSH and CDR2 as LQKENI. CDR3 residues: CASSPRTEVGYGYTF. The CDR3 nucleotides are TGTGCCAGCTCACCCCGAACAGAAGTGGGCTATGGCTACACCTTC.

V is TRBV9 and J is TRBJ1-5; D might be TRBD1 (5 bases). V gave up 3 bases and J gave up 6 bases, with 16 bases separating them. CDR3 length equals 15 residues. Germline-derived CDR1 and CDR2 are SGDLS and YYNGEE. CDR3 residues: CASSAGIRDFQPQHF. The CDR3 DNA reads as TGTGCCAGCAGCGCCGGCATAAGGGACTTTCAGCCCCAGCATTTT.

J is TRBJ2-2 and V is TRBV6-4; D not resolved. V lost 0 bases, J lost 8 bases, and 4 bases lay in between. Germline-derived CDR1 and CDR2 are MRHNA and SNTAGT. The CDR3 length is 12 residues. CDR3 sequence reads: CASSDSIGELFF. The DNA for the CDR3 is TGTGCCAGCAGTGACTCGATTGGGGAGCTGTTTTTT.

This chain connects TRBV10-3 to TRBJ1-1; D is perhaps TRBD1 (6 bases). V lost 3 bases and J 2 bases, leaving 19 bases between the germline ends. Germline V CDR1 and CDR2: ENHRY, SYGVKD. The length of the CDR3 is 17 residues. CDR3 in DNA: TGTGCCATCAGTGACCGGGACCTAAGGGGGGGAAACACTGAAGCTTTCTTT. Its protein product is CAISDRDLRGGNTEAFF.

This clone was counted between two and nine times. CDR3 DNA: TGTGCCAGCAGCTTATCCGCAGGGGAAATCTCTAACTATGGCTACACCTTC. This sequence encodes CASSLSAGEISNYGYTF. The chain couples TRBV11-2 to TRBJ1-2; a weak D match, TRBD1 (6 bases). Trimming removed 2 bases from V and 0 bases from J, with 16 bases in between. The CDR3 has 17 amino acids. Germline lookup yields CDR1 SGHAT and CDR2 FQNNGV.

This chain joins TRBV2 and TRBJ2-7, with D unclear. The CDR3 spans 15 residues. Germline CDR1 is SNHLY and CDR2 is FYNNEI. V was shortened by 2 bases and J by 1 base, with 12 bases between the two germline ends. The CDR3 loop is CASSEIGGSSYEQYF. The CDR3 DNA reads TGTGCCAGCAGTGAAATTGGTGGCAGTTCCTACGAGCAGTACTTC.

This chain joins TRBV18 and TRBJ1-5; 8 bases agree with TRBD1. There are 14 residues in the CDR3. The J segment lost 4 bases and the V segment lost 5 bases, leaving 4 bases of the junction unmatched. The germline V gene encodes CDR1 KGHSH and CDR2 LQKENI. The CDR3 spells CASSEGQENQPQHF. The CDR3 DNA is TGTGCCAGCTCAGAGGGACAGGAGAATCAGCCCCAGCATTTT.

The CDR3 sequence: CASSEGGAGGYTF. Written as DNA, the CDR3 is TGTGCCAGCAGTGAAGGGGGGGCAGGAGGCTACACCTTC. The J gene is TRBJ1-2, the V gene TRBV6-1; D possibly corresponds to TRBD1 (6 bases). The germline CDR1 and CDR2 sequences are MNHNS and SASEGT. The CDR3 has 13 amino acids. V was cut by 1 base and J by 8 bases, with 11 bases left in between.

This rearrangement joins TRBV18 to TRBJ1-2, with 7 bases that match TRBD1. With V trimmed by 4 bases and J by 2 bases, 7 bases remained unmatched. Looked up from germline, CDR1 is KGHSH and CDR2 is LQKENI. CDR3 length: 15 residues. The CDR3 sequence: CASSLGTVENYGYTF. The CDR3 DNA reads as TGTGCCAGCTCACTTGGGACAGTAGAGAACTATGGCTACACCTTC.

This rearrangement joins TRBV30 to TRBJ1-2; 9 bases match TRBD1. The CDR3 runs to 12 residues. Germline V gives CDR1 GTSNPN, CDR2 SVGIG (reference sequence). J lost 7 bases, V lost 8 bases, and 8 bases had no gene match. The DNA for the CDR3 is TGTGCCCAATCACAGGGGGCGGTTGGCTACACCTTC. Encoded protein: CAQSQGAVGYTF.

This clone was recorded only once. The chain uses TRBV7-9 and TRBJ2-2; TRBD1 aligns across 8 bases. Germline V gives CDR1 SEHNR, CDR2 FQNEAQ (reference sequence). V gave up 3 bases and J gave up 4 bases; unmatched junction bases: 1. CDR3 length: 14 amino acids. The chain's CDR3 is CASSLDRVTGELFF. The DNA of the CDR3 is TGTGCCAGCAGCTTGGACAGGGTCACCGGGGAGCTGTTTTTT.

The CDR3 DNA follows: TGTGCCAGCAGTTTATACAGGGGGCTCAATCAGCCCCAGCATTTT. This codes for CASSLYRGLNQPQHF. The J gene is TRBJ1-5, the V gene TRBV27; TRBD1 matches 9 bases. After removal of 1 base from V and 3 bases from J, the junction contained 1 base not matched to a gene. CDR1 and CDR2 (germline): MNHEY, SMNVEV (reference sequence). The CDR3 is 15 residues long.

The V call is TRBV5-4, the J call TRBJ2-1, with 9 bases matching TRBD1. The CDR3 extends over 16 amino acids. CDR1 SGHNT and CDR2 YYREEE come from the germline V gene (reference sequence). The V segment lost 4 bases and the J segment 4 bases; nucleotides outside the gene matches: 9. The CDR3 region is CASSSQQGAKYNEQFF. The DNA for the CDR3 is TGTGCCAGCAGCAGCCAACAGGGGGCGAAATACAATGAGCAGTTCTTC.

The CDR3 DNA reads as TGTGCCACCAGCAAAGCGGGAGGGCCGTTCGAGCAGTACTTC. It translates to CATSKAGGPFEQYF. The V call is TRBV15, the J call TRBJ2-7; TRBD2 matches at 10 bases. The germline V gene has CDR1 LNHNV and CDR2 YYDKDF (reference sequence). CDR3 size: 14 residues. V gave up 4 bases and J gave up 6 bases; unmatched junction bases: 6.

The chain combines TRBV7-2 with TRBJ2-3, with TRBD2 matching over 10 bases. V shed 1 base and J 5 bases; nucleotides not matched to a gene: 0. The CDR3 extends over 14 amino acids. Germline loops: CDR1 SGHTA, CDR2 FQGNSA. The chain's CDR3 is CASSLGLAGDTQYF. CDR3 bases: TGTGCCAGCAGCTTAGGACTAGCGGGAGATACGCAGTATTTT. The entire variable domain, with the rest obtained from reference TRBV7-2 and TRBJ2-3, is as follows: GAGVSQSPSNKVTEKGKDVELRCDPISGHTALYWYRQSLGQGLEFLIYFQGNSAPDKSGLPSDRFSAERTGGSVSTLTIQRTQQEDSAVYLCASSLGLAGDTQYFGPGTRLTVL.

This chain uses TRBV5-5 with TRBJ2-1; the match to TRBD2 covers 8 bases. The V and J ends lost 1 base and 7 bases, in that order; junction bases with no gene match: 7. Germline CDR1 is SGHKS and CDR2 is YYEKEE (reference sequence). The CDR3 spans 15 residues. The CDR3 DNA sequence: TGTGCCAGCAGCTTGAGGCGGGAGGTATTAAATGAGCAGTTCTTC. Protein: CASSLRREVLNEQFF.

The chain recombines TRBV6-5 with TRBJ1-1; D is perhaps TRBD1 (6 bases). The V and J ends lost 6 bases and 3 bases respectively, with 14 bases between them. The germline gives CDR1 MNHEY, CDR2 SVGAGI. The CDR3 loop spans 14 amino acids. This CDR3 is CASRGTGADTEAFF. In DNA, the CDR3 is TGTGCCAGCAGGGGTACGGGGGCTGACACTGAAGCTTTCTTT.

This clone showed up just once. The chain is built from TRBV10-1 and TRBJ2-4, with TRBD2 matching 7 bases. The CDR3 sequence is 15 residues long. V was clipped by 2 bases and J by 6 bases; unmatched bases: 7. Per the germline V gene, CDR1 is WNHNN and CDR2 is SYGVQD (reference sequence). As DNA, the CDR3 is TGCGCCAGCAGTGAGACTCGGGCGGGAGTAAACATTCAGTACTTC. Protein sequence: CASSETRAGVNIQYF.

CDR3 region: CASSPGTSGTDTQYF. CDR3 coding DNA: TGTGCCAGCTCACCCGGGACTAGCGGCACAGATACGCAGTATTTT. The chain carries TRBV18 and TRBJ2-3; 10 bases fit TRBD2. V shed 3 bases, J shed 1 base, and the junction held 1 base outside the gene matches. This CDR3 region has 15 residues. Germline CDR1 KGHSH, CDR2 LQKENI.

The V and J genes are TRBV10-3 and TRBJ2-2, with D possibly being TRBD2 (6 bases). The germline V gene encodes CDR1 ENHRY and CDR2 SYGVKD. The V end was cut by 4 bases, the J end by 6 bases, with 6 bases between. This CDR3 spans 12 amino acids. In DNA form, the CDR3 reads TGTGCCATCAGTGCGGGGGCCGGGGAGCTGTTTTTT. Protein product: CAISAGAGELFF.

This chain links TRBV4-1 with TRBJ2-2; TRBD2 is a possible D gene (5 bases). The germline gives CDR1 MGHRA, CDR2 YSYEKL. This CDR3 has 16 amino acids. The V and J ends lost 0 bases and 4 bases respectively, with 12 bases between them. CDR3 DNA sequence: TGCGCCAGCAGCCAAGATCTGGCGCGGGTCACCGGGGAGCTGTTTTTT. Translated: CASSQDLARVTGELFF.

The rearrangement uses TRBV6-5 and TRBJ1-1; D might be TRBD1 (6 bases). The CDR3 totals 13 residues. The V and J ends lost 6 bases and 7 bases respectively, with 15 bases between them. Germline CDR1 and CDR2: MNHEY and SVGAGI. Written as DNA, the CDR3 is TGTGCCAGCAGACCGGAACGGGGGCATGAAGCTTTCTTT. Protein sequence: CASRPERGHEAFF.

This rearrangement joins TRBV11-2 to TRBJ1-2; 7 positions match TRBD1. The CDR3 loop spans 15 amino acids. With 4 bases clipped from V and 2 bases from J, the junction kept 7 bases outside the gene matches. Germline V gene data show CDR1 as SGHAT and CDR2 as FQNNGV. CDR3 nucleotide sequence: TGTGCCAGCAGCTCATATGAGACAGGGAACTATGGCTACACCTTC. Translated: CASSSYETGNYGYTF.

The rearrangement links TRBV5-4 to TRBJ2-7; possible D gene TRBD2, 6 bases. This CDR3 is built from 15 residues. Trimming took 3 bases from V and 3 from J, leaving 16 bases between them. Germline V gives CDR1 SGHNT, CDR2 YYREEE (reference sequence). CDR3 in DNA: TGTGCCAGCAGCTCCCCCGCGGGACGGGACTACGAGCAGTACTTC. Translated, it gives CASSSPAGRDYEQYF.

The rearrangement joins TRBV7-3 to TRBJ2-1; 7 bases agree with TRBD2. The junction had 5 bases not matched to a gene; V was cut back by 1 base and J by 5 bases. Germline CDR1 reads SGHTA; CDR2 reads FQGTGA. This CDR3 comprises 15 residues. CDR3 amino acids: CASSLIPGLHNEQFF. The DNA of the CDR3 is TGTGCCAGCAGCTTAATTCCGGGACTACACAATGAGCAGTTCTTC. The full variable domain, in which reference TRBV7-3 and TRBJ2-1 provide the parts outside the CDR3, is GAGVSQTPSNKVTEKGKYVELRCDPISGHTALYWYRQSLGQGPEFLIYFQGTGAADDSGLPNDRFFAVRPEGSVSTLKIQRTERGDSAVYLCASSLIPGLHNEQFFGPGTRLTVL.